These T cell receptor beta chains were read from a single sample in a study of control samples from healthy donors and cancer patients. Only in-frame clones appear in the TCRdb table, and some are missing; sequencing was by immunoSEQ multiplex PCR. The sample contains 130,000 or so clones, 80% to 90% of which appear only once. The sample taken for sequencing was blood. Source of these receptors: a man between 45 and 60 years old in good health. CDR3s include the opening cysteine and the closing phenylalanine or tryptophan. The D gene is left open where the match is weak. Some rows have no size entry. The others give once, few or many, or a class for an expanded clone.

abundance,j_gene,d_gene,v_gene,CDR3aa,CDR3nt
NA,TRBJ1-5,NA,TRBV5-5,CASSLRGDNQPQHF,TGTGCCAGCAGCTTGAGGGGGGACAATCAGCCCCAGCATTTT
NA,TRBJ1-2,NA,TRBV2,CASSPWRDDGYTF,TGTGCCAGCAGTCCATGGAGGGATGATGGCTACACCTTC
NA,TRBJ1-3,NA,TRBV9,CASSVEFSSGNTIYF,TGTGCCAGCAGCGTAGAGTTTAGCTCTGGAAACACCATATATTTT
few,TRBJ1-2,TRBD1,TRBV9,CASSVTQISGGDGYTF,TGTGCCAGCAGCGTGACCCAGATTTCAGGGGGCGATGGCTACACCTTC
NA,TRBJ2-5,NA,TRBV2,CASGPPNSGETQYF,TGTGCCAGCGGCCCGCCTAATTCCGGGGAGACCCAGTACTTC
few,TRBJ1-2,NA,TRBV25-1,CASSEWRGGYTF,TGTGCCAGCAGTGAATGGAGAGGCGGCTACACCTTC
NA,TRBJ2-3,TRBD1,TRBV9,CASSPSGTGRTDTQYF,TGTGCCAGCAGCCCCTCCGGGACAGGGAGGACAGATACGCAGTATTTT
NA,TRBJ2-5,NA,TRBV9,CASSAQQETQYF,TGTGCCAGCAGCGCCCAACAAGAGACCCAGTACTTC
NA,TRBJ1-1,TRBD1,TRBV7-9,CASSPWTGDMNTEAFF,TGTGCCAGCAGCCCTTGGACAGGGGACATGAACACTGAAGCTTTCTTT
NA,TRBJ1-6,TRBD1,TRBV9,CASSVSQGAGNSPLHF,TGTGCCAGCAGCGTGAGTCAGGGGGCGGGTAATTCACCCCTCCACTTT
NA,TRBJ1-1,TRBD1,TRBV19,CASSIDPQGDTEAFF,TGTGCCAGTAGTATAGATCCTCAGGGGGACACTGAAGCTTTCTTT
NA,TRBJ2-5,TRBD1,TRBV5-4,CASSLEVGGTGEETQYF,TGTGCCAGCAGCTTGGAAGTTGGTGGGACAGGGGAAGAGACCCAGTACTTC
NA,TRBJ2-7,TRBD2,TRBV11-2,CASSELSGGFSYEQYF,TGTGCCAGCAGCGAACTGAGCGGGGGCTTCTCCTACGAGCAGTACTTC
many,TRBJ1-1,NA,TRBV9,CASSPSGTSTEAFF,TGTGCCAGCAGCCCATCAGGGACTAGCACTGAAGCTTTCTTT
NA,TRBJ2-7,TRBD1,TRBV30,CAFGQGSYEQYF,TGTGCCTTCGGACAGGGGTCCTACGAGCAGTACTTC
NA,TRBJ1-5,NA,TRBV19,CASRGRGTGNQPQHF,TGTGCCAGTAGAGGCCGGGGGACTGGCAATCAGCCCCAGCATTTT
NA,TRBJ2-1,NA,TRBV19,CASSIGGIPFNEQFF,TGTGCCAGTAGTATTGGGGGTATACCCTTTAATGAGCAGTTCTTC
NA,TRBJ2-1,NA,TRBV5-8,CASSPGLLPSSYNEQFF,TGTGCCAGCAGCCCGGGGTTATTGCCTAGCTCCTACAATGAGCAGTTCTTC
NA,TRBJ2-7,TRBD2,TRBV10-3,CAISEGLAGVSYEQYF,TGTGCCATCAGTGAGGGACTAGCGGGGGTCTCCTACGAGCAGTACTTC
NA,TRBJ1-1,NA,TRBV5-6,CASSLGGAETEAFF,TGTGCCAGCAGCTTAGGGGGGGCTGAAACTGAAGCTTTCTTT
NA,TRBJ2-5,TRBD1,TRBV11-3,CASSLGAGGAETQYF,TGTGCCAGCAGCTTAGGAGCAGGGGGAGCAGAGACCCAGTACTTC
few,TRBJ1-1,TRBD1,TRBV27,CASSPRDRGPEAFF,TGTGCCAGCAGTCCCCGAGACAGGGGACCTGAAGCTTTCTTT
NA,TRBJ2-5,TRBD1,TRBV11-2,CASTPGQGLETQYF,TGTGCCAGCACCCCGGGACAGGGGTTAGAGACCCAGTACTTC
NA,TRBJ2-7,TRBD2,TRBV2,CASSGGTTGTYEQYF,TGTGCCAGCAGTGGGGGGACTACCGGTACCTACGAGCAGTACTTC
NA,TRBJ2-7,NA,TRBV12-3/TRBV12-4,CASSLSLSEQYF,TGTGCCAGCAGTTTGTCCCTCTCCGAGCAGTACTTC
once,TRBJ1-4,NA,TRBV18,CASSLRRDPTNEKLFF,TGTGCCAGCTCACTACGCCGGGACCCAACTAATGAAAAACTGTTTTTT
NA,TRBJ2-1,TRBD1,TRBV19,CASSIDRGTGNEQFF,TGTGCCAGTAGTATAGATAGGGGGACAGGCAATGAGCAGTTCTTC
NA,TRBJ2-1,TRBD1,TRBV19,CASSINGQGEQFF,TGTGCCAGTAGTATCAACGGACAGGGCGAGCAGTTCTTC
NA,TRBJ2-2,NA,TRBV5-1,CASSLDDPDTGELFF,TGCGCCAGCAGCTTGGATGACCCCGACACCGGGGAGCTGTTTTTT
NA,TRBJ2-3,TRBD2,TRBV6-5,CASSRSGGRENTQYF,TGTGCCAGCAGCCGATCGGGGGGGCGCGAAAATACGCAGTATTTT
NA,TRBJ1-2,TRBD1,TRBV11-2,CASSLDGLGQGDGYTF,TGTGCCAGCAGCTTAGATGGGCTAGGACAGGGGGATGGCTACACCTTC
NA,TRBJ1-2,NA,TRBV10-2,CASSERGRGNYGYTF,TGCGCCAGCAGTGAACGGGGCAGGGGTAACTATGGCTACACCTTC
NA,TRBJ1-2,NA,TRBV11-3,CASSPRQVANYGYTF,TGTGCCAGCAGCCCGCGACAGGTAGCTAACTATGGCTACACCTTC
NA,TRBJ2-5,TRBD1,TRBV11-3,CASSLGDRGGLETQYF,TGTGCCAGCAGCTTAGGGGACAGGGGAGGACTGGAGACCCAGTACTTC
NA,TRBJ1-2,NA,TRBV18,CASSPPSGQNYGYTF,TGTGCCAGCTCACCACCTTCAGGGCAAAACTATGGCTACACCTTC
NA,TRBJ2-1,NA,TRBV29-1,CSAYLGGTYNEQFF,TGCAGCGCTTACTTAGGGGGGACCTACAATGAGCAGTTCTTC
few,TRBJ2-7,TRBD1,TRBV29-1,CSVERTGAWGEQYF,TGCAGCGTTGAACGCACAGGGGCCTGGGGCGAGCAGTACTTC
once,TRBJ2-5,NA,TRBV15,CATSRDDVYQETQYF,TGTGCCACCAGCAGAGATGACGTCTACCAAGAGACCCAGTACTTC
few,TRBJ1-2,NA,TRBV12-3/TRBV12-4,CASSAAGESYTF,TGTGCCAGCAGTGCTGCAGGGGAAAGCTACACCTTC
NA,TRBJ2-3,TRBD1,TRBV3-1/TRBV3-2,CASLGQGNRDTQYF,TGTGCCAGTTTGGGACAGGGAAACCGGGATACGCAGTATTTT
once,TRBJ2-3,NA,TRBV5-1,CASSLAGSTDTQYF,TGCGCCAGCAGCTTGGCGGGTAGCACAGATACGCAGTATTTT
once,TRBJ2-3,NA,TRBV6-4,CASSLEGTDTQYF,TGTGCCAGCAGTTTGGAGGGAACAGATACGCAGTATTTT
NA,TRBJ2-1,TRBD1,TRBV4-1,CASSQPGQGAHEQFF,TGCGCCAGCAGCCAGCCGGGACAGGGGGCTCATGAGCAGTTCTTC
few,TRBJ1-2,TRBD1,TRBV6-2/TRBV6-3,CASSYPGQHYGYTF,TGTGCCAGCAGTTACCCGGGACAGCACTATGGCTACACCTTC
NA,TRBJ2-1,NA,TRBV5-3,CARSETALNEQFF,TGTGCCAGAAGCGAAACGGCCCTCAATGAGCAGTTCTTC
NA,TRBJ1-1,NA,TRBV6-2/TRBV6-3,CASSRTLSLEAFF,TGTGCCAGCAGCAGGACCCTATCCCTGGAAGCTTTCTTT
NA,TRBJ2-2,NA,TRBV24-1,CATSRPTGELFF,TGTGCCACCAGTCGACCCACCGGGGAGCTGTTTTTT
NA,TRBJ2-6,NA,TRBV19,CASSILAGTGAGANVLTF,TGTGCCAGTAGTATACTTGCAGGGACTGGCGCTGGGGCCAACGTCCTGACTTTC